The present T cell receptor (beta chain) was sequenced within a study of blood T cell repertoires in COVID-19. Profiled with immunoSEQ multiplex PCR; TCRdb holds only in-frame clones, not every one. Of just under 350,000 clones in the sample, approximately 87% are singletons; the top ten hold about 6.9%. The CDR3 is made up of 20 amino acids. The V gene end was trimmed by 5 bases and the J gene end by 0 bases; junction bases not matched to a gene: 15. Germline CDR1 LNHDA, CDR2 SQIVND (reference sequence). This chain links TRBV19 with TRBJ1-5; 11 bases align to TRBD1. This clonotype originated in a woman in her forties or fifties with COVID-19, enrolled during active disease. Sequencing was carried out using peripheral blood. CDR3 residues: CASSGGTGTGGFYSNQPQHF. CDR3 DNA: TGTGCCAGTAGTGGAGGAACCGGGACAGGGGGATTTTATAGCAATCAGCCCCAGCATTTT.